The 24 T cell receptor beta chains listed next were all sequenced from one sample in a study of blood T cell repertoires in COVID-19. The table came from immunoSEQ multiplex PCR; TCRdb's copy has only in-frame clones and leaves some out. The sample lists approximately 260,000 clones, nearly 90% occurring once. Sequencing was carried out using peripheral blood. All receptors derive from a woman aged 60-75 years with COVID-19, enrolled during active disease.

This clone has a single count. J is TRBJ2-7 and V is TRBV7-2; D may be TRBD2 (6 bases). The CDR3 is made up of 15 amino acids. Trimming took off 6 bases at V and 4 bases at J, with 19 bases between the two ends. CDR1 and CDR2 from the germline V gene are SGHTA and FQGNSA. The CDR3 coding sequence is TGTGCCAGCAGTGAGCCAGTTGGTAGCGGTTACGAGCAGTACTTC. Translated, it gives CASSEPVGSGYEQYF. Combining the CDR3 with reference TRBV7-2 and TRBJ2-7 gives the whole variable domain GAGVSQSPSNKVTEKGKDVELRCDPISGHTALYWYRQSLGQGLEFLIYFQGNSAPDKSGLPSDRFSAERTGGSVSTLTIQRTQQEDSAVYLCASSEPVGSGYEQYFGPGTRLTVT.

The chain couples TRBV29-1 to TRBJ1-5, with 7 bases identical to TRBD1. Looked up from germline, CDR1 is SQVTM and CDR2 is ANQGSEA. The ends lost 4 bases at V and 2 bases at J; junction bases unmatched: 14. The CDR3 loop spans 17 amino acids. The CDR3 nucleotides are TGCAGCGTTGTAAGGAGGAGACAGGGCGGGTGCAATCAGCCCCAGCATTTT. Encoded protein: CSVVRRRQGGCNQPQHF.

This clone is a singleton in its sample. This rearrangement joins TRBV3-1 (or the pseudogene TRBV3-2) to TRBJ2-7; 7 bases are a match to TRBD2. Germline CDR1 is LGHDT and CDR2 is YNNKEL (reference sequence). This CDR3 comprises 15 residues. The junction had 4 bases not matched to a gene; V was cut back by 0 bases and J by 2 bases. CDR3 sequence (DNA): TGTGCCAGCAGCCAAGATTTGAGCGGGGCCTACGAGCAGTACTTC. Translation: CASSQDLSGAYEQYF.

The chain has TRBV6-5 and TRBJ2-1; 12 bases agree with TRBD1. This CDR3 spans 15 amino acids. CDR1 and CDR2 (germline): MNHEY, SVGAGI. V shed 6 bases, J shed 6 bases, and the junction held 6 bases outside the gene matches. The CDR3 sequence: CASRTGTGGFNEQFF. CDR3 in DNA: TGTGCCAGCAGGACCGGGACAGGGGGCTTCAATGAGCAGTTCTTC.

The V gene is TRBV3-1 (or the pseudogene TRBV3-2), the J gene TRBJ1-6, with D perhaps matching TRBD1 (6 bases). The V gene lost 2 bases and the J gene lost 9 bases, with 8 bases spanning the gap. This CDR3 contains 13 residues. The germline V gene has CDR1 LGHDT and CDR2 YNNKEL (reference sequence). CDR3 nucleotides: TGTGCCAGCAGCCAACAGGGGATTTCACCCCTCCACTTT. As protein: CASSQQGISPLHF.

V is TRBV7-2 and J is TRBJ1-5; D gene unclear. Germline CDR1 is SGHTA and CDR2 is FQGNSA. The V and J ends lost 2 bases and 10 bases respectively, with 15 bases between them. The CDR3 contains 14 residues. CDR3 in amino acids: CASSLSGSPSPQHF. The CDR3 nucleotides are TGTGCCAGCAGCTTATCCGGGAGTCCCTCTCCCCAGCATTTT.

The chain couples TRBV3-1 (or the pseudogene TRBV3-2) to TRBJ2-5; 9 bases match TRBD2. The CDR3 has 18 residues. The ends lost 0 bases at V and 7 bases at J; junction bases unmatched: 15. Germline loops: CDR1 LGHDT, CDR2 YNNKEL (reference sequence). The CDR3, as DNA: TGTGCCAGCAGCCAAGATGTTGGACTAGCGCGGATGGTGGGGACCCAGTACTTC. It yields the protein CASSQDVGLARMVGTQYF.

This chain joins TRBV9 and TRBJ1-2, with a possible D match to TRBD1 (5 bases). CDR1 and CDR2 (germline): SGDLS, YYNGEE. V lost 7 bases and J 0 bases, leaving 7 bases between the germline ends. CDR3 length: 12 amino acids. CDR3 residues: CASGGANYGYTF. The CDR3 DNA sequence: TGTGCCAGCGGGGGGGCTAACTATGGCTACACCTTC.

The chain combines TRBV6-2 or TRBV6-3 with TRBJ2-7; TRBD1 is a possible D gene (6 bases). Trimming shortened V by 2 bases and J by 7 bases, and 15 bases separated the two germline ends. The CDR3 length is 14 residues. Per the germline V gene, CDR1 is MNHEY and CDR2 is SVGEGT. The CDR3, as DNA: TGTGCCAGCAGTTACGTTGAGGGGGTGGCGGAGCAGTACTTC. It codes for CASSYVEGVAEQYF.

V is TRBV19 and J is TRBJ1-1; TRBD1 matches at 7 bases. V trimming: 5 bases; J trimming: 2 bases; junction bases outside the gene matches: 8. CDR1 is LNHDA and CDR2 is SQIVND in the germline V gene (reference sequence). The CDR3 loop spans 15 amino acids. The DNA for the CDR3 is TGTGCCAGTAGTTTCCGGACAGGCCTTAACACTGAAGCTTTCTTT. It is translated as CASSFRTGLNTEAFF. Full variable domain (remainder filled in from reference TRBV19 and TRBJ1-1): DGGITQSPKYLFRKEGQNVTLSCEQNLNHDAMYWYRQDPGQGLRLIYYSQIVNDFQKGDIAEGYSVSREKKESFPLTVTSAQKNPTAFYLCASSFRTGLNTEAFFGQGTRLTVV.

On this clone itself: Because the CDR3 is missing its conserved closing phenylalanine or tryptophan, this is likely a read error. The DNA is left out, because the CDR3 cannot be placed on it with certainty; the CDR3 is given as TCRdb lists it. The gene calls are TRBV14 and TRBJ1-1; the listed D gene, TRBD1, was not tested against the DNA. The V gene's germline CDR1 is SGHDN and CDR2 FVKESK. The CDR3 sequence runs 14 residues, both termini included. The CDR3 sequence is CASSQHRKTGVLAV.

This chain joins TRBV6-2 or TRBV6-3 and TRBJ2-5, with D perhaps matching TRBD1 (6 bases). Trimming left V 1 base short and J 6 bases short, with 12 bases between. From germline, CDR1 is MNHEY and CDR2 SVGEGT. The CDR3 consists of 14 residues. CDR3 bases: TGTGCCAGCAGTTACTTGAGGACAGCCAAGACCCAGTACTTC. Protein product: CASSYLRTAKTQYF.

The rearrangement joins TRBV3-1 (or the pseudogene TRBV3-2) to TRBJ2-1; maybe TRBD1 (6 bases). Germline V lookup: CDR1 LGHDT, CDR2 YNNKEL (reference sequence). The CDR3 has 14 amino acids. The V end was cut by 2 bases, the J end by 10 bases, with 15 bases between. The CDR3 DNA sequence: TGTGCCAGCAGCCAACTTCCAGGACAGTCGGAGCAGTTCTTC. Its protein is CASSQLPGQSEQFF.

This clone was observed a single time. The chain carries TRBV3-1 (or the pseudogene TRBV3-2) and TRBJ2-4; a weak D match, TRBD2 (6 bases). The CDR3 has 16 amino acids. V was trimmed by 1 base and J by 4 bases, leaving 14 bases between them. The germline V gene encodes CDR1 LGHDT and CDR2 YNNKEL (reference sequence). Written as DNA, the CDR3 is TGTGCCAGCAGCCAAGTGGACTACCGGAAGAAAAACATTCAGTACTTC. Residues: CASSQVDYRKKNIQYF.

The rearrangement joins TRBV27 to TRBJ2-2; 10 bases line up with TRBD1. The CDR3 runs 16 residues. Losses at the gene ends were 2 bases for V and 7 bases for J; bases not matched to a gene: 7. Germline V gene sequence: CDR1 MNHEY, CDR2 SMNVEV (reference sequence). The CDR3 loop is CASSLRQGAMNGELFF. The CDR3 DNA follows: TGTGCCAGCAGTTTACGACAGGGGGCAATGAACGGGGAGCTGTTTTTT.

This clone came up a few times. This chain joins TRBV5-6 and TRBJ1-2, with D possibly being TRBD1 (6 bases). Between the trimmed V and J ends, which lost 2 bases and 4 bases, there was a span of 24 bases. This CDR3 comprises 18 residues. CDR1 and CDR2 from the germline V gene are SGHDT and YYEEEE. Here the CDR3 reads CASSLRFTMGRGGYGYTF. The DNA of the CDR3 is TGTGCCAGCAGCTTACGCTTTACGATGGGCAGGGGTGGCTATGGCTACACCTTC.

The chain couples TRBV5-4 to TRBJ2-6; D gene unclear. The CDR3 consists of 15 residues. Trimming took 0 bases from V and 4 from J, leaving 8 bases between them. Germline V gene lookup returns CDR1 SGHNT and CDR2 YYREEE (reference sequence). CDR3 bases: TGTGCCAGCAGCTTGGGGGCTCCGGGGGCCAACGTCCTGACTTTC. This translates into CASSLGAPGANVLTF.

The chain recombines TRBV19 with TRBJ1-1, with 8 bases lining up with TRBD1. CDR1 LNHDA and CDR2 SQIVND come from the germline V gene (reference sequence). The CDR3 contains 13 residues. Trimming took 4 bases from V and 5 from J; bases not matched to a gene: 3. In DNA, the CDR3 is TGTGCCAGTAGTACGGACAGGGAAACTGAAGCTTTCTTT. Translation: CASSTDRETEAFF.

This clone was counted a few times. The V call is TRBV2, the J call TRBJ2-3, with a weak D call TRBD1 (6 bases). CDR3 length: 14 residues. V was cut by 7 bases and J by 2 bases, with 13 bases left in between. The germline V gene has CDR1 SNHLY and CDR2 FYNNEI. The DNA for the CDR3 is TGTGCCAGCAAGCCAAGGGGACACACAGATACGCAGTATTTT. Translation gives CASKPRGHTDTQYF. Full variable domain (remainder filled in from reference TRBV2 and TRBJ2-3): EPEVTQTPSHQVTQMGQEVILRCVPISNHLYFYWYRQILGQKVEFLVSFYNNEISEKSEIFDDQFSVERPDGSNFTLKIRSTKLEDSAMYFCASKPRGHTDTQYFGPGTRLTVL.

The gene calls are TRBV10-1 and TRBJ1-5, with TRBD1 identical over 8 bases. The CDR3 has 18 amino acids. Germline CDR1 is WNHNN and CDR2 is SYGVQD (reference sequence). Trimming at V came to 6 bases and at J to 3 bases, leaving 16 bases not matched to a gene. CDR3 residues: CASSGDQTGANANQPQHF. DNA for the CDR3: TGCGCCAGCAGCGGAGACCAGACAGGGGCAAACGCCAATCAGCCCCAGCATTTT.

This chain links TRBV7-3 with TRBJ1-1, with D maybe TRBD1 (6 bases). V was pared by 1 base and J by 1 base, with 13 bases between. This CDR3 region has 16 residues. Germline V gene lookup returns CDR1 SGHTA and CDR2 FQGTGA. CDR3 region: CASSLRGPAGNTEAFF. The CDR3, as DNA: TGTGCCAGCAGCTTAAGGGGGCCGGCCGGGAACACTGAAGCTTTCTTT.

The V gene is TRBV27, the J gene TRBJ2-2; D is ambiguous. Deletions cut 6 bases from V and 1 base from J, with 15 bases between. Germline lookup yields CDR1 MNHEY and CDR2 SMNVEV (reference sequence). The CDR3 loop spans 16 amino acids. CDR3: CASSPDPGGNTGELFF. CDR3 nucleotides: TGTGCCAGCAGCCCTGACCCAGGTGGGAACACCGGGGAGCTGTTTTTT.

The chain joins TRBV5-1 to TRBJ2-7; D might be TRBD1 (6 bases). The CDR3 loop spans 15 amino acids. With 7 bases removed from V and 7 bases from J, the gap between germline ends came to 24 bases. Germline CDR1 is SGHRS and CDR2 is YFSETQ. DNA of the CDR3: TGCGCCAGCCAGATCGCCACACAGGGAGTCGGGGAGCAGTACTTC. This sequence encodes CASQIATQGVGEQYF.

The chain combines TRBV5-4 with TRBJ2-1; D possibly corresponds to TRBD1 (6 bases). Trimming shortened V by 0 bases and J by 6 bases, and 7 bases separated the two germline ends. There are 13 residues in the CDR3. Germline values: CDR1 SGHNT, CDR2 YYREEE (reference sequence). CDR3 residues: CASSLVQGNEQFF. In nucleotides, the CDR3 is TGTGCCAGCAGCTTGGTACAGGGCAATGAGCAGTTCTTC.